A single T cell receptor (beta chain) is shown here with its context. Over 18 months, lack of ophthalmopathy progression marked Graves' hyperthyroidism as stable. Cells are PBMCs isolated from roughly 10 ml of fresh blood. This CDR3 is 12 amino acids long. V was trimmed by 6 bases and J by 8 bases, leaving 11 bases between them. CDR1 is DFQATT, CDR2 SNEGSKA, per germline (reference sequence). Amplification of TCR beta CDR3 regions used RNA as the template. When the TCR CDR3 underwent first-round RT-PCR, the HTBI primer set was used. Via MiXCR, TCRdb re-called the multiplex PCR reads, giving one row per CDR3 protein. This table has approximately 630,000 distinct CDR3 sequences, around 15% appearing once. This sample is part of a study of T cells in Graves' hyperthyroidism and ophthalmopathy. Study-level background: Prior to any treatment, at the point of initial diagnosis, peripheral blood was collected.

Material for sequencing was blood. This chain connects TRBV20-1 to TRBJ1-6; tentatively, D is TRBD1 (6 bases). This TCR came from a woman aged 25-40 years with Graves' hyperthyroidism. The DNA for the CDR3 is TGCAGTGCCCCGGACAGTGATTCACCCCTCCACTTT. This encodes CSAPDSDSPLHF.